Listed below are T cell receptor beta chains from one sample, sequenced in a study of regulatory dendritic cells for organ transplantation. Measured with immunoSEQ multiplex PCR; TCRdb has only the in-frame clones, and not every one. The repertoire holds 26,000 or so clones, with roughly four fifths as singletons. Sequencing used naive CD4+ T cells from blood. The receptors stem from a human donor in good health. CDR3s include the opening cysteine and the closing phenylalanine or tryptophan. A D gene is named only where the DNA matches it firmly. Clone sizes are given selectively: once, few, many, or a class where the clone is expanded.

TRBD2	TRBV2	15	TRBJ2-1	.	TGTGCCAGCAGTCTTAGCGGGGGGACATACAATGAGCAGTTCTTC	CASSLSGGTYNEQFF
.	TRBV7-8	15	TRBJ1-6	.	TGTGCCAGCAGCCTAGTGGGCAGCAGGAATTCACCCCTCCACTTT	CASSLVGSRNSPLHF
TRBD1	TRBV5-5	13	TRBJ1-1	.	TGTGCCAGCAGTCACGACAGGGACACTGAAGCTTTCTTT	CASSHDRDTEAFF
.	TRBV7-2	14	TRBJ2-7	.	TGTGCCAGCAGCTTACCGTCTACCAACCACGAGCAGTACTTC	CASSLPSTNHEQYF
TRBD1	TRBV28	16	TRBJ1-1	.	TGTGCCAGCAGTACTACCCGGCAGGGGGCAAACACTGAAGCTTTCTTT	CASSTTRQGANTEAFF
.	TRBV11-3	14	TRBJ1-1	.	TGTGCCAGCAGCCCCTTAGACAGAGGCACTGAAGCTTTCTTT	CASSPLDRGTEAFF
.	TRBV10-3	14	TRBJ2-3	few	TGTGCCATCAGCAGCCCCGTGCAGGGAGATACGCAGTATTTT	CAISSPVQGDTQYF
.	TRBV7-4	16	TRBJ2-4	once	TGTGCCAGCAGCTTAGTAGGCAGGTTGTCCAAAAACATTCAGTACTTC	CASSLVGRLSKNIQYF
TRBD1	TRBV6-5	15	TRBJ2-2	.	TGTGCCAGCAGTTCGGGACAGGGCGACACCGGGGAGCTGTTTTTT	CASSSGQGDTGELFF
.	TRBV5-6	13	TRBJ2-2	.	TGTGCCACCCAGGAGGCGAACACCGGGGAGCTGTTTTTT	CATQEANTGELFF
.	TRBV15	15	TRBJ2-5	.	TGTGCCACCAGCAGGTCTGTACAATCTGAAGAGACCCAGTACTTC	CATSRSVQSEETQYF
TRBD2	TRBV7-6	16	TRBJ2-3	.	TGTGCCAGCAGCCCGGGGGCGGGGGGGCCGACAGATACGCAGTATTTT	CASSPGAGGPTDTQYF
TRBD1	TRBV11-2	15	TRBJ1-1	.	TGTGCCAGCAGCCAGGGACAGGGGGACGGCACTGAAGCTTTCTTT	CASSQGQGDGTEAFF
TRBD1	TRBV7-9	13	TRBJ2-5	.	TGTGCCAGCAGGAAACCAGGGGGACAGACCCAGTACTTC	CASRKPGGQTQYF
.	TRBV7-2	13	TRBJ1-5	.	TGTGCCAGCAGCCCTCAGGGCGGTCAGCCCCAGCATTTT	CASSPQGGQPQHF
TRBD1	TRBV7-6	13	TRBJ1-2	few	TGTGCCAGCAGCTCGGGACAGGTCTATGGCTACACCTTC	CASSSGQVYGYTF
TRBD1	TRBV6-1	14	TRBJ2-6	.	TGTGCCTCCCGACAGGGATCTGGGGCCAACGTCCTGACTTTC	CASRQGSGANVLTF
.	TRBV6-5	15	TRBJ2-5	.	TGTGCCAGCAGTTACCAGACTAGTTTCCCGGAGACCCAGTACTTC	CASSYQTSFPETQYF
.	TRBV7-9	16	TRBJ1-5	.	TGTGCCAGCAGCTTAGAGAAGGGACACCCAGGTCAGCCCCAGCATTTT	CASSLEKGHPGQPQHF
TRBD1	TRBV11-3	15	TRBJ1-1	.	TGTGCCAGCAGCTCCCGCCACAGGGGGAACACTGAAGCTTTCTTT	CASSSRHRGNTEAFF
TRBD1	TRBV19	15	TRBJ1-1	.	TGTGCCAGTAGTGCTGGGACAGGGGCCTACACTGAAGCTTTCTTT	CASSAGTGAYTEAFF
TRBD1	TRBV5-1	15	TRBJ1-1	.	TGCGCCAGCAGCTTTCAGGACAGGGGGGGAACTGAAGCTTTCTTT	CASSFQDRGGTEAFF
TRBD1	TRBV18	15	TRBJ1-4	.	TGTGCCAGCTCACCACCGGCACAGGGGGGTGAAAAACTGTTTTTT	CASSPPAQGGEKLFF
.	TRBV6-4	17	TRBJ2-1	.	TGTGCCAGCAGTGACCCTCAGGGACTGGCTGCCTACAATGAGCAGTTCTTC	CASSDPQGLAAYNEQFF
TRBD1	TRBV9	18	TRBJ1-3	.	TGTGCCAGCAGCGGACCCCGGGGACAGCAGCACTCTGGAAACACCATATATTTT	CASSGPRGQQHSGNTIYF
TRBD1	TRBV5-6	14	TRBJ2-7	.	TGTGCCAGCAGTAACCGGGACAGGGAACCCGAGCAGTACTTC	CASSNRDREPEQYF
TRBD1	TRBV18	13	TRBJ2-7	once	TGTGCCAGCTCACGCGACAGGGTCGACGAGCAGTACTTC	CASSRDRVDEQYF
TRBD1	TRBV4-1	15	TRBJ2-1	.	TGCGCCAGCAGCCCGACCTCGACAGGGTACAATGAGCAGTTCTTC	CASSPTSTGYNEQFF
.	TRBV29-1	13	TRBJ2-5	.	TGCAGCGTCCGCAGAGGGCCCCAAGAGACCCAGTACTTC	CSVRRGPQETQYF
.	TRBV7-9	15	TRBJ1-6	.	TGTGCCAGCAGCTTAGGCGGCGGGAGGGTTGGTCCCCTCCACTTT	CASSLGGGRVGPLHF
TRBD2	TRBV6-6	13	TRBJ2-3	.	TGTGCCAGCAGTTACTCCGCTGGGAGGGCGCAGTATTTT	CASSYSAGRAQYF
.	TRBV6-1	14	TRBJ2-1	.	TGTGCCAGCAGTGCACAGGGTGCCTACAATGAGCAGTTCTTC	CASSAQGAYNEQFF
.	TRBV9	13	TRBJ2-7	.	TGTGCCAGCAGCTATGACAGGGCGGGAGAGCAGTACTTC	CASSYDRAGEQYF
TRBD1	TRBV5-4	15	TRBJ2-6	once	TGTGCCAGCAGCCTCACAGGGGCTGGGGCCAACGTCCTGACTTTC	CASSLTGAGANVLTF
.	TRBV7-6	13	TRBJ2-7	once	TGTGCCAGCAGCCCCCCGAGTTCCTACGAGCAGTACTTC	CASSPPSSYEQYF
TRBD2	TRBV27	13	TRBJ2-4	once	TGTGCCAGCGGCTTCAGGGAGGGCTCCATTCAGTACTTC	CASGFREGSIQYF
.	TRBV27	15	TRBJ1-5	.	TGTGCCAGCAGTTTAGGGGGCGTTAGCAATCAGCCCCAGCATTTT	CASSLGGVSNQPQHF
TRBD1	TRBV2	13	TRBJ2-1	.	TGTGCCAGCAGCGCTGACAGGGAGCATGAGCAGTTCTTC	CASSADREHEQFF
TRBD1	TRBV2	14	TRBJ1-4	few	TGTGCCAGCAGTGAGGACAGGGGAGCTGAAAAACTGTTTTTT	CASSEDRGAEKLFF
TRBD1	TRBV27	14	TRBJ2-7	.	TGTGCCAGCAGTTTATTACGGGACAGCTACGAGCAGTACTTC	CASSLLRDSYEQYF
.	TRBV6-1	13	TRBJ1-5	.	TGTGCCACCCGAGGGGGAAACAATCAGCCCCAGCATTTT	CATRGGNNQPQHF
TRBD2	TRBV7-9	15	TRBJ2-7	.	TGTGCCAGCACCTCGATCGGGGGACTAGCAGCCGAGCAGTACTTC	CASTSIGGLAAEQYF
.	TRBV5-6	14	TRBJ1-6	.	TGTGCCAGCAGTCCCAGGGACTATAATTCACCCCTCCACTTT	CASSPRDYNSPLHF
.	TRBV27	15	TRBJ2-3	.	TGTGCCAGCAGTCTCAGGAACTCGCACACAGATACGCAGTATTTT	CASSLRNSHTDTQYF
.	TRBV25-1	14	TRBJ1-6	.	TGTGCCAGCAGTGAAGGCAGGTTTAATTCACCCCTCCACTTT	CASSEGRFNSPLHF
.	TRBV7-3	14	TRBJ2-3	.	TGTGCCAGCAGCCAAGTCGGGGGACTGGATACGCAGTATTTT	CASSQVGGLDTQYF
TRBD1	TRBV15	15	TRBJ1-1	.	TGTGCCACCAGCAGAGAAACCGACAGGGTCACTGAAGCTTTCTTT	CATSRETDRVTEAFF
.	TRBV11-2	13	TRBJ2-5	few	TGTGCCAGCAGCTTAGAGCTAGAAGAGACCCAGTACTTC	CASSLELEETQYF
TRBD1	TRBV7-3	14	TRBJ1-1	few	TGTGCCAGCAGCCCCCGACAGGGGGGGACTGAAGCTTTCTTT	CASSPRQGGTEAFF
TRBD1	TRBV5-1	14	TRBJ2-5	.	TGCGCCAGCAGCTCTGGGACAGGGGTAGAGACCCAGTACTTC	CASSSGTGVETQYF
TRBD2	TRBV7-9	13	TRBJ2-5	.	TGTGCCAGTGGGGTAGCGGGGGACCAGACCCAGTACTTC	CASGVAGDQTQYF
TRBD1	TRBV6-5	15	TRBJ1-1	.	TGTGCCAGCAGTCTAGACTGGACAGGGAACACTGAAGCTTTCTTT	CASSLDWTGNTEAFF
TRBD1	TRBV13	16	TRBJ2-4	.	TGTGCCAGCAGCTTAAGGACAGGGGGGGCCAAAAACATTCAGTACTTC	CASSLRTGGAKNIQYF
TRBD1	TRBV27	14	TRBJ1-2	.	TGTGCCAGCAGAGGGACAGGGGGCAACTATGGCTACACCTTC	CASRGTGGNYGYTF
TRBD2	TRBV7-3	16	TRBJ2-3	.	TGTGCCAGCAGTCCAACCGGGGGAGGGATGCGGGATACGCAGTATTTT	CASSPTGGGMRDTQYF